The source of this T cell receptor beta chain is a study of regulatory T cells in long-lasting Graves disease (dated by TCRdb to about 2021). About the full investigation: Persistent Graves' disease was defined as persistently positive TSH receptor autoantibodies together with antithyroid drug treatment for over 5 years. In the clinical cohort, patients with persistent Graves' disease had used antithyroid drugs for an average of about 9.3 years. A total of about 33 samples underwent TCR sequencing, from about 13 patients with persistent Graves' disease and roughly 20 patients with newly diagnosed Graves' disease. Peripheral blood TCR sequencing and RNA sequencing compared persistent Graves' disease patients with newly diagnosed Graves' disease patients. The study took place in China and was registered as a clinical trial.

This specimen's time point label, interpreted: persistent/refractory GD, antithyroid drugs over 5 years with positive TRAb. For both TCR sequencing and RNA sequencing, RNA was extracted from PBMCs using TRIzol. Graves' disease was diagnosed according to American Thyroid Association guidelines. The patients came from an endocrinology department in Xi'an, China. Each patient gave 8.5 to 9.5 milliliters of peripheral blood, collected in an EDTA anticoagulant tube. Ficoll Paque Plus density gradient separation was used to isolate PBMCs, and no further T cell sorting was done. An Agilent 2100 Bioanalyzer and agarose gel were used to assess RNA quality, and a NanoDrop 2000 was used to measure RNA concentration. The library came from multiplex PCR. The sequencing machine was an Illumina HiSeq 4000. iRepertoire HTBI primers and Arm-PCR amplification of CDR3 regions were used to construct TCR beta libraries. Before sequencing, the PCR products went through gel purification. For the original study's pipeline: Across samples, some 62 TRBV and 13 to 15 TRBJ segments were identified and used for gene usage analysis of CDR3 amino acid clonotypes. COPE and FqMerger were used to merge filtered high-quality paired reads into contigs. BLAST was used to align contigs to the IMGT TRBV, TRBD and TRBJ reference genes, and CDR3 was defined following IMGT. Clonotypes above 0.1% frequency were classified as highly expanded clones. Shannon entropy served as the measure of repertoire diversity, while the Gini coefficient captured V-J evenness. A clonotype found in more than one individual was treated as public. TCRdb itself trimmed the public reads at Q25 with fastp, ran MiXCR and retained productive beta chains. Records with the same CDR3 protein are collapsed into one entry carrying the most frequent genes and DNA. TCRdb's processing, not the authors', yielded these V and J calls. A total of about 470,000 distinct CDR3 sequences appear in this sample, 20% to 25% of them only once. Clones ranked in the top ten supply roughly 6.9% of the sample.

Overall results and qualifications from the work: The authors acknowledged the small sample size as a limitation that may reduce accuracy. Preferential use of TRBV28, TRBJ1-2 and TRBJ2-5 was observed in persistent disease, whereas TRBV20-1 and TRBJ2-1 were favored in newly diagnosed disease. Only peripheral blood was studied, because thyroid tissue, the primary lesion, was inaccessible. Only the TCR beta chain was sequenced and analyzed. More public clonotypes were shared among persistent patients (fewer than 3,000) than among newly diagnosed patients (966). Lower TCR Shannon entropy and fewer highly expanded clones were observed in persistent Graves' disease patients than in newly diagnosed patients, which suggested clonal expansion.

Comment on this clonotype: Its antigen remains unidentified. With a much larger clone just one base away, this may be a read error. The CDR3 end shows no conserved phenylalanine or tryptophan, and so a read error is likely.

The germline V gene sets CDR1 to MDHEN and CDR2 to SYDVKM. The CDR3 is 14 residues long, ends included. Only the CDR3 portion is preserved as DNA: 42 bases, with reading frame beginning at the first base. Cut back by 1 base and 1 base, the V and J ends lie 8 bases apart. Sequenced here: peripheral blood mononuclear cells (PBMCs), sampled when the disease was refractory, from a patient treated with antithyroid drugs. The TCR was taken from a female donor with Graves disease. This chain is built from TRBV28 and TRBJ2-7; possibly the D gene is TRBD2, per 5 matching bases. DNA sequence: TGTGCCAGCAGTTTATACTCGGGGTCCTACGAGCAGTACCTC. Its translation reads: CASSLYSGSYEQYL.